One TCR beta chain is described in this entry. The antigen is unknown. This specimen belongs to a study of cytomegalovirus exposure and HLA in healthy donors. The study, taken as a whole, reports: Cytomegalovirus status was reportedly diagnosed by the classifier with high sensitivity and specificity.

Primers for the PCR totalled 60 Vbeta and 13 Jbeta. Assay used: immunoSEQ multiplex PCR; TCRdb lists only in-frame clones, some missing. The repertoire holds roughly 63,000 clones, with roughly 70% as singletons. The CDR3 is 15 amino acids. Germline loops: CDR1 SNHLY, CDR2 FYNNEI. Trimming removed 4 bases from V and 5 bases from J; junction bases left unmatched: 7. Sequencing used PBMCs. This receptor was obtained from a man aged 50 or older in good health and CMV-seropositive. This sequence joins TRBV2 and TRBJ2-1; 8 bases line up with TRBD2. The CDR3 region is CASSAVIAGNNEQFF. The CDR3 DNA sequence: TGTGCCAGCAGTGCCGTGATAGCGGGGAACAATGAGCAGTTCTTC.